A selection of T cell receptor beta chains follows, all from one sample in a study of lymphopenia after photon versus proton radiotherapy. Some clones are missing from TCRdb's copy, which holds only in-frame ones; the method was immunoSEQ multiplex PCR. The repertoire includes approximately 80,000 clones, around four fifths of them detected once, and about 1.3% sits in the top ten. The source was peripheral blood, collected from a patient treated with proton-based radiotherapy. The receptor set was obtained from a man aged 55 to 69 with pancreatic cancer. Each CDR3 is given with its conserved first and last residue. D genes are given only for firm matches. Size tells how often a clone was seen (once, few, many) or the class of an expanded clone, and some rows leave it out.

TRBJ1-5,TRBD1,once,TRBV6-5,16,TGTGCCAGCAGTTCGTATGGACAGGGGAACAATCAGCCCCAGCATTTT,CASSSYGQGNNQPQHF
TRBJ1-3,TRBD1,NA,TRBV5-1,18,TGCGCCAGCAGCTCGGAGGGGACAGGGGCACTCTCTGGAAACACCATATATTTT,CASSSEGTGALSGNTIYF
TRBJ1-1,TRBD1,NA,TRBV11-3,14,TGTGCCAGCAGCCCGGACAGGGTGAACACTGAAGCTTTCTTT,CASSPDRVNTEAFF
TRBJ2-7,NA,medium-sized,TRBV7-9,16,TGTGCCAGCAGCTCTCCCCTCGTAGGGGTCGGGTACGAGCAGTACTTC,CASSSPLVGVGYEQYF
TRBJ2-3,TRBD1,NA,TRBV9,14,TGTGCCAGCAGCCCAATGACAGGGCCAGATACGCAGTATTTT,CASSPMTGPDTQYF
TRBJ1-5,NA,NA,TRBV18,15,TGTGCCAGCTCATTGACAGGCTATAGCAATCAGCCCCAGCATTTT,CASSLTGYSNQPQHF
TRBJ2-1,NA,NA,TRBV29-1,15,TGCAGCGTCAGGAGTGGCGGGCGTACCTACAATGAGCAGTTCTTC,CSVRSGGRTYNEQFF
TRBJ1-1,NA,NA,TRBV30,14,TGTGCCTGGAGTGTAGGAGGGGGGTACACTGAAGCTTTCTTT,CAWSVGGGYTEAFF
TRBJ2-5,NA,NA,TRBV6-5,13,TGTGCCAGCACAGCGGACACCCAAGAGACCCAGTACTTC,CASTADTQETQYF
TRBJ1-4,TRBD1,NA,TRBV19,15,TGTGCCAGTAGTGGGAGACAGGGAAGGAATGAAAAACTGTTTTTT,CASSGRQGRNEKLFF
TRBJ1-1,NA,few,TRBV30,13,TGTGCCTGGAGTGGACAAAAGAACACTGAAGCTTTCTTT,CAWSGQKNTEAFF
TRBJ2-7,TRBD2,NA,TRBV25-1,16,TGTACCAGCAACTTCTCGGGACTAGCGGGAGTATGGGAGCAGTACTTC,CTSNFSGLAGVWEQYF
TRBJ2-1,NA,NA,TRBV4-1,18,TGCGCCAGCAGCCACCCAACCTTGGCGGGATCGGGCTACAATGAGCAGTTCTTC,CASSHPTLAGSGYNEQFF
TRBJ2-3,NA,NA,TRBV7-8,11,TGTGCCAGCAGCGCTGACGATACGCAGTATTTT,CASSADDTQYF
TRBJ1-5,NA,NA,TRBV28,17,TGTGCCAGCAGTTTAATAGGGACAAAGTTTTTAAATCAGCCCCAGCATTTT,CASSLIGTKFLNQPQHF
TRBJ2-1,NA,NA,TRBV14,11,TGTGCCAGCAGCGCGCTTAATGAGCAGTTCTTC,CASSALNEQFF
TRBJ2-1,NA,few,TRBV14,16,TGTGCCAGCAGCCAAGACGCCCCCAAGGACTACAATGAGCAGTTCTTC,CASSQDAPKDYNEQFF
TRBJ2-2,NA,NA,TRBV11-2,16,TGTGCCAGCAGTTTAAACAGGGCCTCCTTTTCCGGGGAGCTGTTTTTT,CASSLNRASFSGELFF
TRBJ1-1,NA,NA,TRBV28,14,TGTGCCAGCAGGAGAGACAGCGCATCTATTGAAGCTTTCTTT,CASRRDSASIEAFF
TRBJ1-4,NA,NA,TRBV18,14,TGTGCCAGCTCACGAGGGGCCCTTGGGGAAAAACTGTTTTTT,CASSRGALGEKLFF
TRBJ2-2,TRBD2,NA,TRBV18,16,TGTGCCAGCTCACCAAACTCACTAGCGGGCACCGGGGAGCTGTTTTTT,CASSPNSLAGTGELFF
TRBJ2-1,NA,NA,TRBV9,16,TGTGCCAGCAGCGTAGGAAGCGACCTCTCCTACAATGAGCAGTTCTTC,CASSVGSDLSYNEQFF
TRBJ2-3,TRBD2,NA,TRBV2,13,TGTGCTGGCTTGGGCGGGAGGGCAGATACGCAGTATTTT,CAGLGGRADTQYF
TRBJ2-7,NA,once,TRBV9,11,TGTGCCAGCAGCGTAGAACAGAAGCAGTACTTC,CASSVEQKQYF
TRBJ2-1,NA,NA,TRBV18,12,TGTGCCAGCTCACCGGTTAGTGGTGAGCAGTTCTTC,CASSPVSGEQFF
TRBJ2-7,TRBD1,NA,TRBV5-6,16,TGTGCCAGCAGCTTAGACAGGGCGCGCCATACCTACGAGCAGTACTTC,CASSLDRARHTYEQYF
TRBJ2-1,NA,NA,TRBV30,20,TGTGCCTGGAGTGTACGAAAGGGTGTACCGACTCTTCGTGGGGACAATGAGCAGTTCTTC,CAWSVRKGVPTLRGDNEQFF
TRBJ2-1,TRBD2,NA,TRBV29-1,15,TGCAGCGCAACTAGCGGGAAAAGCTCCTACAATGAGCAGTTCTTC,CSATSGKSSYNEQFF
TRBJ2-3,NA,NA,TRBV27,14,TGTGCCAGCAGTCCTACTCTATACCCAGCTACGCAGTATTTT,CASSPTLYPATQYF
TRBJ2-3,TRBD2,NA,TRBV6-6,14,TGTGCCAGCAGTCCACGTAGCGGGAGAGATACGCAGTATTTT,CASSPRSGRDTQYF
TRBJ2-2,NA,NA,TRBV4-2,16,TGTGCCAGCAGCCAGGCAGACAGTACTATCAACGGGGAGCTGTTTTTT,CASSQADSTINGELFF
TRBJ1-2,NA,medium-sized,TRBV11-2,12,TGTGCCAGCAGCTTAGGACCCTCTGGCTACACCTTC,CASSLGPSGYTF
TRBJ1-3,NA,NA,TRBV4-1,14,TGCGCCAGCAGCCAAGGGGGAACCTCAGACACCATATATTTT,CASSQGGTSDTIYF
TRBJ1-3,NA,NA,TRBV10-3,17,TGTGCCATCAGTGAGTCGGAGGGCCGAAGCTCTGGAAACACCATATATTTT,CAISESEGRSSGNTIYF
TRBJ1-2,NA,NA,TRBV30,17,TGTGCCTGGAGTGCCCCGGGGCAGGGTTCCCCGCATGGTGGCTACACCTTC,CAWSAPGQGSPHGGYTF
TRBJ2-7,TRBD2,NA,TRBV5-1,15,TGCGCCAGCAGCCCCGGGCTAGCGGGAGTCTACGAGCAGTACTTC,CASSPGLAGVYEQYF
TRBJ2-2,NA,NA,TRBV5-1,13,TGCGCCAGCAGCCACGGGATGACCGGGGAGCTGTTTTTT,CASSHGMTGELFF
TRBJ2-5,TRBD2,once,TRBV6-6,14,TGTGCCAGCAGATCAACTAGCGCCAAAGAGACCCAGTACTTC,CASRSTSAKETQYF
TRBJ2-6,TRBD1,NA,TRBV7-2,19,TGTGCCAGCAGCCTTAGGGGGGACAGGGGTCTAACCGGGGCCAACGTCCTGACTTTC,CASSLRGDRGLTGANVLTF
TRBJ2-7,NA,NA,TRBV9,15,TGTGCCAGCAGCTCCCACGGAGGCTATTCCTACGAGCAGTACTTC,CASSSHGGYSYEQYF
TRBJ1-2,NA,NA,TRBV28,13,TGTGCCAGCAGTTTTATAACGGATGAAGGCTACACCTTC,CASSFITDEGYTF
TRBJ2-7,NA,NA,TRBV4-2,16,TGTGCCAGCAGCCAAGAGTGGCCGGGAGAGACCTACGAGCAGTACTTC,CASSQEWPGETYEQYF
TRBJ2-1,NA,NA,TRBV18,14,TGTGCCAGCTCACCGCAGGGAGTCTACAATGAGCAGTTCTTC,CASSPQGVYNEQFF
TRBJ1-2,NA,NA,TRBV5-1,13,TGCGCCAGCAGCTGGACACCTCGGGAAGGCTACACCTTC,CASSWTPREGYTF
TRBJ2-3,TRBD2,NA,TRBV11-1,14,TGTGCCAGCAGCCCGGGACTAGCGACAGATACGCAGTATTTT,CASSPGLATDTQYF
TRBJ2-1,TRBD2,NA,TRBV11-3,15,TGTGCCAGCAGTTCCCGGGGTAGCGGGGGCAATGAGCAGTTCTTC,CASSSRGSGGNEQFF
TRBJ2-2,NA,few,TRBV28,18,TGTGCCAGCAGTTTAGGTTACGGTACGGGGACGAACACCGGGGAGCTGTTTTTT,CASSLGYGTGTNTGELFF
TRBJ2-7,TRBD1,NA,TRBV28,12,TGTGCCAGCAGTTCCACAGGGGACGAGCAGTACTTC,CASSSTGDEQYF